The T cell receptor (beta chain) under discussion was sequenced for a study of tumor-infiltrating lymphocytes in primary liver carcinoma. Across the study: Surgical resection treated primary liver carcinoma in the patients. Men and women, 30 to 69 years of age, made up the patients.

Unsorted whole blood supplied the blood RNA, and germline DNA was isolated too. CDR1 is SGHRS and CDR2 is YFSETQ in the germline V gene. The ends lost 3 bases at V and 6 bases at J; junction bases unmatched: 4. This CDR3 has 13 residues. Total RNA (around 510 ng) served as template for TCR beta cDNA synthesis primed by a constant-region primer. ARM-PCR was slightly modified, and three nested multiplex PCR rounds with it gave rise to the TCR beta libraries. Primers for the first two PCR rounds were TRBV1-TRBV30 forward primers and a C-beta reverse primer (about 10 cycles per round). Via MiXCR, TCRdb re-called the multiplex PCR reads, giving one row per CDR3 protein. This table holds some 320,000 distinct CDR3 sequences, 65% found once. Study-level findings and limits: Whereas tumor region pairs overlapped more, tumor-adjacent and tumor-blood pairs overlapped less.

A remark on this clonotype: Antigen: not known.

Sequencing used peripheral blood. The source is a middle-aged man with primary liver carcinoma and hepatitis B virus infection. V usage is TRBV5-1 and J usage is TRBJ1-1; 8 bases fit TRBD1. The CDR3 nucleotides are TGCGCCAGCAGCTCTACAGGGGGGTCTGAAGCTTTCTTT. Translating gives CASSSTGGSEAFF.